The 30 T cell receptor beta chains listed next were all sequenced from one sample in a study of response to subunit inactivated influenza vaccine. TCRdb fed the RT-PCR reads into MiXCR, producing one record per CDR3 protein. The table shows about 570,000 distinct CDR3 sequences, with around 11% occurring only once. The sample was also reused in another study, on T cells expressing NK-cell markers. Per that study: What made the TCR beta cDNA was 5'RACE template switching with UMIs.

Sequencing used PBMCs from blood, obtained on the day of vaccination. Every receptor here comes from a man aged 45-60 years who received an inactivated influenza vaccine.

A few counts support this clonotype. The chain joins TRBV7-8 to TRBJ2-3, with 11 nucleotides matching TRBD2. The germline CDR1 and CDR2 sequences are SGHVS and FQNEAQ. This CDR3 region has 18 residues. The junction had 8 bases not matched to a gene; V was cut back by 0 bases and J by 3 bases. In nucleotides, the CDR3 is TGTGCCAGCAGCTTAGCGAGAGTACTAGCGGGAGCGACAGATACGCAGTATTTT. It codes for CASSLARVLAGATDTQYF.

This clonotype was counted a few times. V is TRBV20-1 and J is TRBJ2-7; TRBD2 aligns across 8 bases. Trimming cost V 6 bases and J 3 bases; bases outside gene matches: 10. This CDR3 comprises 14 residues. Looked up from germline, CDR1 is DFQATT and CDR2 is SNEGSKA (reference sequence). The CDR3 protein is CSAPLTGGYYEQYF. As DNA, the CDR3 is TGCAGTGCGCCTCTCACGGGAGGGTACTACGAGCAGTACTTC.

The rearrangement joins TRBV20-1 to TRBJ2-1, with TRBD1 matching 8 bases. This CDR3 contains 15 residues. The germline CDR1 and CDR2 sequences are DFQATT and SNEGSKA (reference sequence). Trimming cost V 1 base and J 6 bases; bases outside gene matches: 8. The CDR3 is CSARAGQGGGNEQFF. Here the CDR3 DNA reads TGCAGTGCTAGAGCTGGACAGGGAGGTGGCAATGAGCAGTTCTTC.

There are a few counts of this clonotype. The chain couples TRBV20-1 to TRBJ1-2; 7 positions agree with TRBD1. CDR3 length: 13 amino acids. Trimming took 5 bases from V and 4 from J; bases not matched to a gene: 7. Germline loops: CDR1 DFQATT, CDR2 SNEGSKA (reference sequence). The DNA for the CDR3 is TGCAGTGCTCGTGGACAGGACGGCTATGGCTACACCTTC. Translating gives CSARGQDGYGYTF.

This chain connects TRBV24-1 to TRBJ2-1; D is ambiguous. Trimming took off 6 bases at V and 10 bases at J, with 12 bases between the two ends. The germline V gene encodes CDR1 KGHDR and CDR2 SFDVKD. This CDR3 region has 12 residues. CDR3 protein: CATSTHLGEQFF. The CDR3 DNA reads as TGTGCCACCAGTACCCATTTGGGGGAGCAGTTCTTC.

This clonotype appeared a few times. The junction does not match germline at one end; this may be a read error. The chain is built from TRBV29-1 and TRBJ1-1; D might be TRBD1 (6 bases). In germline, CDR1 is SQVTM, CDR2 ANQGSEA. The CDR3 loop spans 13 amino acids. The CDR3 spells CSVEEQGWAEAFF. The CDR3 DNA sequence: TGCAGCGTCGAAGAGCAGGGGTGGGCTGAAGCTTTCTTT.

Only a few counts were recorded for this clonotype. This sequence joins TRBV29-1 and TRBJ2-7; maybe TRBD1 (6 bases). The germline V gene encodes CDR1 SQVTM and CDR2 ANQGSEA. V lost 3 bases and J lost 3, with 12 bases in between. The CDR3 extends over 13 amino acids. Here the CDR3 reads CSVDPRGVYEQYF. In DNA, the CDR3 is TGCAGCGTTGACCCCAGGGGAGTCTACGAGCAGTACTTC.

This clonotype showed up just a few times. V gene TRBV20-1 combines with J gene TRBJ2-7; 12 bases line up with TRBD2. Germline CDR1 is DFQATT and CDR2 is SNEGSKA (reference sequence). The CDR3 is 14 amino acids. V dropped 6 bases and J dropped 5; count of bases not matched to a gene: 8. Here the CDR3 reads CSATSSGGVDEQYF. The CDR3 DNA reads as TGCAGTGCCACCTCTAGCGGGGGGGTCGACGAGCAGTACTTC.

This clonotype was seen a handful of times. This chain connects TRBV28 to TRBJ2-7; D perhaps matches TRBD1 (5 bases). The CDR3 extends over 15 amino acids. V shed 5 bases and J shed 1 base, with 15 bases lying between them. CDR1 is MDHEN, CDR2 SYDVKM, per germline. CDR3 amino acids: CASSQTNYRSYEQYF. The CDR3 DNA is TGTGCCAGCAGTCAAACAAACTACAGGTCCTACGAGCAGTACTTC.

V is TRBV7-9 and J is TRBJ2-1; a possible D gene is TRBD1 (5 bases). Trimming cost V 0 bases and J 9 bases, with 15 bases left between them. This CDR3 is built from 15 residues. The germline gives CDR1 SEHNR, CDR2 FQNEAQ (reference sequence). For the CDR3, the DNA is TGTGCCAGCAGCTTAGCGGGGCAACGGTGGAGTGAGCAGTTCTTC. This gives the protein CASSLAGQRWSEQFF.

This clonotype has just a few counts. The chain joins TRBV19 to TRBJ1-5; maybe TRBD1 (5 bases). Between the trimmed V and J ends, which lost 4 bases and 0 bases, there was a span of 16 bases. The CDR3 has 17 amino acids. CDR1 is LNHDA and CDR2 is SQIVND in the germline V gene (reference sequence). The CDR3 sequence is CASSTGSAGYSNQPQHF. The DNA of the CDR3 is TGTGCCAGTAGTACAGGGTCGGCGGGTTATAGCAATCAGCCCCAGCATTTT.

This clonotype was seen a handful of times. The chain combines TRBV29-1 with TRBJ2-7; either TRBD1 or TRBD2 may supply D (5 bases each). The V end lost 5 bases, the J end lost 6 bases, and 14 bases lay between the germline ends. CDR1 is SQVTM and CDR2 is ANQGSEA in the germline V gene. CDR3 length: 12 residues. The CDR3 DNA sequence: TGCAGCGTTCAAAGGTGGGGGTCCGAGCAGTACTTC. This sequence encodes CSVQRWGSEQYF.

This clonotype appeared once. The rearrangement uses TRBV20-1 and TRBJ2-1; 8 nucleotides match TRBD1. Germline CDR1 reads DFQATT; CDR2 reads SNEGSKA (reference sequence). The CDR3 extends over 14 amino acids. J was trimmed by 3 bases and V by 6 bases; bases with no gene match: 7. This CDR3 reads CSARQGSYYNEQFF. CDR3 sequence (DNA): TGCAGTGCAAGACAGGGGAGTTACTACAATGAGCAGTTCTTC.

This clonotype was detected many times. The rearrangement joins TRBV4-3 to TRBJ2-4; D is undetermined. Trimming removed 1 base from V and 9 bases from J, with 10 bases in between. The germline CDR1 and CDR2 sequences are LGHNA and YSLEER. The CDR3 sequence is 13 residues long. The CDR3 reads CASSQVSGSIQYF. CDR3 sequence (DNA): TGCGCCAGCAGCCAAGTGTCCGGATCCATTCAGTACTTC.

There are a few counts of this clonotype. CDR3: CAISEFIRYGYTF. CDR3 coding DNA: TGTGCCATCAGTGAATTCATCCGGTACGGCTACACCTTC. The rearrangement uses TRBV10-3 and TRBJ1-2; D unresolved. Between the trimmed V and J ends, which lost 3 bases and 8 bases, there was a span of 13 bases. Germline V lookup: CDR1 ENHRY, CDR2 SYGVKD. CDR3 length equals 13 residues.

This clonotype was counted only a few times. The genes are TRBV12-3 or TRBV12-4 and TRBJ2-5; a possible D gene is TRBD1 (6 bases). Trimming removed 1 base from V and 5 bases from J, with 11 bases in between. The CDR3 runs 14 residues. Written as DNA, the CDR3 is TGTGCCAGCAGTTTAGGCAGGGGTTCCGAGACCCAGTACTTC. Its translation is CASSLGRGSETQYF.

V usage is TRBV5-1 and J usage is TRBJ1-6; D uncertain. Germline V lookup: CDR1 SGHRS, CDR2 YFSETQ. CDR3 size: 14 residues. Trimming removed 2 bases at V and 6 bases at J, with 9 bases between. CDR3: CASSFGYANSPLHF. Written as DNA, the CDR3 is TGCGCCAGCAGCTTTGGGTATGCTAATTCACCCCTCCACTTT.

The chain has TRBV5-6 and TRBJ2-2, with D tentatively TRBD1 (6 bases). The CDR3 spans 13 residues. Germline CDR1 and CDR2: SGHDT and YYEEEE. V lost 7 bases, J lost 8 bases, and 15 bases lay in between. Here the CDR3 DNA reads TGTGCCAGCCGGGACAACGGGCTGGGGGAGCTGTTTTTT. Translating it yields CASRDNGLGELFF. Variable domain in full (rest from reference TRBV5-6 and TRBJ2-2): DAGVTQSPTHLIKTRGQQVTLRCSPKSGHDTVSWYQQALGQGPQFIFQYYEEEERQRGNFPDRFSGHQFPNYSSELNVNALLLGDSALYLCASRDNGLGELFFGEGSRLTVL.

This clonotype was recorded at least ten times. J is TRBJ2-1 and V is TRBV5-1, with TRBD2 matching over 8 bases. Looked up from germline, CDR1 is SGHRS and CDR2 is YFSETQ. The CDR3 is 14 amino acids. J was trimmed by 6 bases and V by 4 bases; bases with no gene match: 6. The CDR3 DNA is TGCGCCAGCAGCCGCATGACTAGCGCCAATGAGCAGTTCTTC. Encoded protein: CASSRMTSANEQFF.

The chain links TRBV3-1 to TRBJ2-7, with D perhaps assigned TRBD1 or TRBD2 (7 bases each). V was shortened by 6 bases and J by 2 bases, with 20 bases between the two germline ends. This CDR3 is 16 amino acids long. Per the germline V gene, CDR1 is LGHDT and CDR2 is YNNKEL (reference sequence). This chain's CDR3 is CASRPTFPGGAYEQYF. The CDR3 nucleotides are TGTGCCAGCAGACCTACTTTTCCAGGGGGGGCCTACGAGCAGTACTTC.

This clonotype turned up a few times. This chain links TRBV2 with TRBJ1-4; D unclear. The CDR3 is 15 amino acids. The germline CDR1 and CDR2 sequences are SNHLY and FYNNEI. Trimming removed 5 bases from V and 3 bases from J, with 13 bases in between. This chain's CDR3 is CASSQTGLANEKLFF. The CDR3, as DNA: TGTGCCAGCAGTCAAACGGGGTTGGCTAATGAAAAACTGTTTTTT.

The chain links TRBV6-2 or TRBV6-3 to TRBJ2-7; the D is unclear. Germline lookup yields CDR1 MNHEY and CDR2 SVGEGT. The V end was cut by 11 bases, the J end by 5 bases, with 19 bases between. The CDR3 has 13 amino acids. The CDR3 loop is CAASFLGSDEQYF. CDR3 nucleotide sequence: TGTGCCGCCTCCTTCCTCGGATCGGACGAGCAGTACTTC.

The CDR3 DNA reads TGCAGCGTTGAACGGGTAGCGGGAGTTCGAGATACGCAGTATTTT. Its translation: CSVERVAGVRDTQYF. V and J are TRBV29-1 and TRBJ2-3; 9 bases fit TRBD2. After removal of 2 bases from V and 5 bases from J, the junction contained 8 bases not matched to a gene. Germline V lookup: CDR1 SQVTM, CDR2 ANQGSEA. The length of the CDR3 is 15 residues.

This chain connects TRBV12-3 or TRBV12-4 to TRBJ2-3; 9 bases map to TRBD2. V lost 6 bases and J lost 5; bases outside the gene matches: 9. This CDR3 region has 15 residues. CDR3 residues: CASRPAGGREDTQYF. CDR3 sequence (DNA): TGTGCCAGCAGGCCAGCGGGGGGCCGGGAAGATACGCAGTATTTT.

In its sample, this clonotype was seen a few times. The V gene is TRBV6-2 or TRBV6-3, the J gene TRBJ1-1, with D perhaps matching TRBD1 (5 bases). Trimming stripped 6 bases from V and 5 bases from J, with 19 bases between. The length of the CDR3 is 15 residues. Germline CDR1 MNHEY, CDR2 SVGEGT. CDR3 DNA sequence: TGTGCCAGCAGCCTTTTAAGGGACCTAGGTACTGAAGCTTTCTTT. The encoded protein is CASSLLRDLGTEAFF.

This clonotype appeared a single time. The rearrangement links TRBV20-1 to TRBJ2-7; perhaps TRBD2 as D (5 bases). The CDR3 totals 15 residues. Germline V gene data show CDR1 as DFQATT and CDR2 as SNEGSKA (reference sequence). Trimming cost V 1 base and J 0 bases, with 13 bases left between them. In DNA form, the CDR3 reads TGCAGTGCTAGAGGGACCACGGGAAGCTCCTACGAGCAGTACTTC. Residues: CSARGTTGSSYEQYF.

This chain links TRBV29-1 with TRBJ1-1, with D uncertain. Germline V gene data show CDR1 as SQVTM and CDR2 as ANQGSEA. The CDR3 has 11 amino acids. Trimming took off 4 bases at V and 4 bases at J, with 7 bases between the two ends. The CDR3 DNA sequence: TGCAGCGTTGTACCACTCACTGAAGCTTTCTTT. Protein sequence: CSVVPLTEAFF.

This clonotype has only a few counts. The chain joins TRBV29-1 to TRBJ2-7; D uncertain. The CDR3 runs to 14 residues. The germline V gene has CDR1 SQVTM and CDR2 ANQGSEA. V was cut by 7 bases and J by 0 bases, with 16 bases left in between. The CDR3 DNA follows: TGCAGCGCCCTTTTGGAGATGACCTCCTACGAGCAGTACTTC. It is translated as CSALLEMTSYEQYF.

The chain couples TRBV3-1 to TRBJ1-6; TRBD1 agrees at 7 bases. This CDR3 spans 15 amino acids. Germline values: CDR1 LGHDT, CDR2 YNNKEL (reference sequence). V lost 0 bases and J lost 5; bases outside the gene matches: 1. The CDR3, as DNA: TGTGCCAGCAGCCAAGACGGGACAGATAATTCACCCCTCCACTTT. Amino acids: CASSQDGTDNSPLHF. Drawing the rest from reference TRBV3-1 and TRBJ1-6, the complete variable domain is DTAVSQTPKYLVTQMGNDKSIKCEQNLGHDTMYWYKQDSKKFLKIMFSYNNKELIINETVPNRFSPKSPDKAHLNLHINSLELGDSAVYFCASSQDGTDNSPLHFGNGTRLTVT.

The chain links TRBV5-4 to TRBJ2-2; tentative D call: TRBD1 (6 bases). Germline lookup yields CDR1 SGHNT and CDR2 YYREEE (reference sequence). This CDR3 region has 16 residues. Trimming removed 4 bases from V and 1 base from J, with 14 bases in between. The CDR3 loop reads CASSPPPGVNTGELFF. In DNA form, the CDR3 reads TGTGCCAGCAGCCCGCCCCCAGGGGTGAACACCGGGGAGCTGTTTTTT.